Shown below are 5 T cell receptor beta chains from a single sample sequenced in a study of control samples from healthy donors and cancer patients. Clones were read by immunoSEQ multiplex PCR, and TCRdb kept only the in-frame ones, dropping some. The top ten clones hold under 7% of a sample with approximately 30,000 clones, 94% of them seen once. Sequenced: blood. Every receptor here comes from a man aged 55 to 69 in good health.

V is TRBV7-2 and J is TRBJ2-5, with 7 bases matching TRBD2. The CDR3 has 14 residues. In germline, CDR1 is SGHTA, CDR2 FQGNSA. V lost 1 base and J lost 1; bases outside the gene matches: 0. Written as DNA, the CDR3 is TGTGCCAGCAGCTTAGGGGGGGGCCAAGAGACCCAGTACTTC. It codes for CASSLGGGQETQYF.

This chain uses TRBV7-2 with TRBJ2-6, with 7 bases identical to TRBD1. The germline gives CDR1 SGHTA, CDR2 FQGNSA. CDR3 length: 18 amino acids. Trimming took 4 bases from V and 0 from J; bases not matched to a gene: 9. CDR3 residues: CASSYGGQLLSGANVLTF. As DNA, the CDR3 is TGTGCCAGCAGCTATGGGGGACAGCTCCTCTCTGGGGCCAACGTCCTGACTTTC.

CDR3 amino acids: CAWSVRPRGDGYTF. The CDR3 DNA sequence: TGTGCCTGGAGTGTAAGGCCCAGGGGGGATGGCTACACCTTC. The J gene is TRBJ1-2, the V gene TRBV30; TRBD1 aligns across 7 bases. The ends lost 0 bases at V and 6 bases at J; junction bases unmatched: 7. The CDR3 spans 14 residues. Germline V lookup: CDR1 GTSNPN, CDR2 SVGIG (reference sequence).

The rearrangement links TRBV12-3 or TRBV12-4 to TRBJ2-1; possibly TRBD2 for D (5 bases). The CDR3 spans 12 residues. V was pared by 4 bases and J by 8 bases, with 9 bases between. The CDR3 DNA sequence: TGTGCCAGCAGTTGGCGGGCCCATGAGCAGTTCTTC. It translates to CASSWRAHEQFF.

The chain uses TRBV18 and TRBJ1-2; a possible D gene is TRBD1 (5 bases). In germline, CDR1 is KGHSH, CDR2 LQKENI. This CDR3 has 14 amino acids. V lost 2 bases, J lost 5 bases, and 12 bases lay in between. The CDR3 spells CASSPTNGGYGYTF. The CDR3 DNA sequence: TGTGCCAGCTCACCAACCAACGGGGGTTATGGCTACACCTTC.